The 27 T cell receptor beta chains below were found in one sample sequenced in a study of early T cells in non-severe SARS-CoV-2 infection. TCRdb recomputed calls from the 5' RACE reads with MiXCR, one row per CDR3 protein. The table shows about 60,000 distinct CDR3 sequences, with roughly 10% occurring only once. The source material was whole blood. Source of these receptors: an adult who was a healthcare worker with PCR-confirmed SARS-CoV-2 infection or an uninfected control (not recorded which).

The gene calls are TRBV7-9 and TRBJ1-2, with D possibly TRBD1 on 6 matching bases. Germline V gene data show CDR1 as SEHNR and CDR2 as FQNEAQ (reference sequence). The length of the CDR3 is 13 residues. V lost 5 bases to trimming and J lost 5 bases, with 12 bases between them. This CDR3 reads CASSRGQIYGYTF. The CDR3 DNA reads TGTGCCAGCAGCCGTGGACAGATATATGGCTACACCTTC. Drawing the rest from reference TRBV7-9 and TRBJ1-2, the complete variable domain is DTGVSQNPRHKITKRGQNVTFRCDPISEHNRLYWYRQTLGQGPEFLTYFQNEAQLEKSRLLSDRFSAERPKGSFSTLEIQRTEQGDSAMYLCASSRGQIYGYTFGSGTRLTVV.

This clonotype was counted at least ten times. This chain joins TRBV27 and TRBJ2-7; D ambiguous. The V end lost 10 bases, the J end lost 5 bases, and 18 bases lay between the germline ends. Germline V gene lookup returns CDR1 MNHEY and CDR2 SMNVEV (reference sequence). This CDR3 has 13 residues. The CDR3 protein is CATLDDFHHEQYF. The CDR3 DNA reads TGTGCCACCTTGGACGATTTTCACCACGAGCAGTACTTC.

This clonotype was picked up many times. The chain recombines TRBV6-5 with TRBJ2-5; 10 bases align to TRBD2. Looked up from germline, CDR1 is MNHEY and CDR2 is SVGAGI. V shed 0 bases, J shed 5 bases, and the junction held 9 bases outside the gene matches. This CDR3 region has 17 residues. CDR3 nucleotide sequence: TGTGCCAGCAGTTACTCGAACAGCGGGAGGGGATCGGAGACCCAGTACTTC. It specifies CASSYSNSGRGSETQYF.

This clonotype was seen ten or more times. The genes are TRBV12-3 or TRBV12-4 and TRBJ1-2; D uncertain. The CDR3 consists of 12 residues. Trimming took 6 bases from V and 1 from J, leaving 6 bases between them. CDR3 protein: CASSRGNYGYTF. For the CDR3, the DNA is TGTGCCAGCAGCCGGGGTAACTATGGCTACACCTTC.

This clonotype was seen at least ten times. V usage is TRBV6-6 and J usage is TRBJ2-7, with D maybe TRBD1 (6 bases). The CDR3 has 14 amino acids. Trimming took off 6 bases at V and 7 bases at J, with 19 bases between the two ends. Germline V gene sequence: CDR1 MNHNY, CDR2 SVGAGI (reference sequence). The CDR3 coding sequence is TGTGCCAGCAGCCCCACAGGGCGGATATCGGAGCAGTACTTC. It codes for CASSPTGRISEQYF.

Remarks on this clonotype: A junction boundary mismatches the germline segment, possibly from a read error. The rearrangement joins TRBV4-1 to TRBJ2-1, with 12 nucleotides matching TRBD2. This CDR3 has 16 residues. Germline CDR1 reads MGHRA; CDR2 reads YSYEKL. The CDR3: CASSRTSGDPYNQQFF. The CDR3 region has the DNA TGCGCCAGCAGCCGGACTAGCGGGGATCCGTACAATCAGCAGTTCTTC.

The chain uses TRBV20-1 and TRBJ2-3; D not resolved. The CDR3 is 13 amino acids. The V gene lost 5 bases and the J gene lost 4 bases, with 13 bases spanning the gap. Germline V gene sequence: CDR1 DFQATT, CDR2 SNEGSKA (reference sequence). For the CDR3, the DNA is TGCAGTGCTGCAATCATCGAGCCAGATACGCAGTATTTT. Protein product: CSAAIIEPDTQYF.

This clonotype was detected many times. The V and J genes are TRBV20-1 and TRBJ2-5, with D maybe TRBD1 (5 bases). V was shortened by 6 bases and J by 3 bases, with 11 bases between the two germline ends. Germline lookup yields CDR1 DFQATT and CDR2 SNEGSKA (reference sequence). CDR3 length: 12 residues. The CDR3 nucleotides read TGCAGTGCCTTCGGACAAAAAGAGACCCAGTACTTC. Protein: CSAFGQKETQYF.

This clonotype was observed at least ten times. The chain couples TRBV5-5 to TRBJ2-5; D gene ambiguous. This CDR3 has 13 residues. CDR1 and CDR2 from the germline V gene are SGHKS and YYEKEE (reference sequence). V was pared by 4 bases and J by 6 bases, with 13 bases between. The CDR3 coding sequence is TGTGCCAGCAGCAATACCGCCGAACAGACCCAGTACTTC. This translates into CASSNTAEQTQYF. Drawing the rest from reference TRBV5-5 and TRBJ2-5, the complete variable domain is DAGVTQSPTHLIKTRGQQVTLRCSPISGHKSVSWYQQVLGQGPQFIFQYYEKEERGRGNFPDRFSARQFPNYSSELNVNALLLGDSALYLCASSNTAEQTQYFGPGTRLLVL.

This clonotype showed up just a few times. The chain carries TRBV2 and TRBJ1-1; D is undetermined. The V end was cut by 6 bases, the J end by 0 bases, with 5 bases between. Per the germline V gene, CDR1 is SNHLY and CDR2 is FYNNEI. This CDR3 is 12 amino acids long. This chain's CDR3 is CASREMNTEAFF. CDR3 DNA: TGTGCCAGCAGGGAGATGAACACTGAAGCTTTCTTT.

The chain joins TRBV7-8 to TRBJ2-1, with 7 nucleotides matching TRBD2. The CDR3 runs 13 residues. Per germline, CDR1 SGHVS and CDR2 FQNEAQ. Trimming at V came to 5 bases and at J to 11 bases, leaving 9 bases not matched to a gene. CDR3 sequence (DNA): TGTGCCAGCAGCCCCTACCAGACTAGCAAGCAGTTCTTC. It codes for CASSPYQTSKQFF.

This chain uses TRBV29-1 with TRBJ2-5; 10 bases are shared with TRBD1. Germline V gene data show CDR1 as SQVTM and CDR2 as ANQGSEA. The CDR3 extends over 12 amino acids. With V trimmed by 7 bases and J by 4 bases, 3 bases remained unmatched. As DNA, the CDR3 is TGCAGCGCGGGACAGGGGAGAGAGACCCAGTACTTC. It specifies CSAGQGRETQYF.

At least ten counts were recorded for this clonotype. This chain joins TRBV6-1 and TRBJ2-4, with 7 positions matching TRBD2. Germline trimming cut 2 bases from V and 2 bases from J; bases unmatched to any gene: 9. Germline CDR1 and CDR2: MNHNS and SASEGT. The CDR3 runs to 17 residues. CDR3 sequence reads: CASSELPSGNSKNIQYF. The CDR3 DNA reads as TGTGCCAGCAGTGAACTGCCCAGCGGGAACTCCAAAAACATTCAGTACTTC.

This clonotype was observed many times. The chain links TRBV29-1 to TRBJ2-5; tentative D call: TRBD2 (6 bases). The CDR3 is 15 amino acids. Germline loops: CDR1 SQVTM, CDR2 ANQGSEA. V was pared by 0 bases and J by 1 base, with 12 bases between. This CDR3 reads CSVEDLRRGQETQYF. CDR3 DNA sequence: TGCAGCGTTGAAGATCTGAGGCGGGGCCAAGAGACCCAGTACTTC.

This clonotype occurred many times. V usage is TRBV20-1 and J usage is TRBJ1-2; 9 bases fit TRBD1. Germline assignment: CDR1 DFQATT and CDR2 SNEGSKA (reference sequence). V shed 6 bases and J 8 bases; nucleotides not matched to a gene: 4. The CDR3 is 11 residues long. CDR3 residues: CSARQGVGYTF. The CDR3, as DNA: TGCAGTGCCAGACAGGGGGTAGGCTACACCTTC.

This clonotype was recorded at least ten times. The gene calls are TRBV7-2 and TRBJ2-7; TRBD1 aligns across 8 bases. This CDR3 has 14 amino acids. V dropped 5 bases and J dropped 3; count of bases not matched to a gene: 6. Germline values: CDR1 SGHTA, CDR2 FQGNSA. The CDR3 nucleotides are TGTGCCAGCAGCCAGACAGGGGCGGGCTACGAGCAGTACTTC. The encoded protein is CASSQTGAGYEQYF.

This clonotype turned up a few times. The chain joins TRBV5-1 to TRBJ2-3; D possibly matches TRBD1 or TRBD2 (5 bases each). The CDR3 is 15 residues long. Trimming took 1 base from V and 5 from J, leaving 14 bases between them. In germline, CDR1 is SGHRS, CDR2 YFSETQ. The CDR3 protein is CASSLTSPGRDTQYF. CDR3 in DNA: TGCGCCAGCAGCTTGACGTCGCCGGGACGAGATACGCAGTATTTT.

This clonotype is labeled medium-sized. The rearrangement joins TRBV27 to TRBJ2-1; D is possibly TRBD1 or TRBD2 (5 bases each). V was shortened by 4 bases and J by 4 bases, with 20 bases between the two germline ends. This CDR3 comprises 17 residues. Germline V gene data show CDR1 as MNHEY and CDR2 as SMNVEV (reference sequence). The CDR3 sequence is CASSWTGPGEEYNEQFF. The CDR3 bases are TGTGCCAGCAGTTGGACGGGACCCGGAGAAGAATACAATGAGCAGTTCTTC.

This clonotype was detected only a few times. This chain joins TRBV6-6 and TRBJ2-7; D gene uncertain. CDR1 is MNHNY and CDR2 is SVGAGI in the germline V gene (reference sequence). The CDR3 extends over 13 amino acids. V was trimmed by 2 bases and J by 2 bases, leaving 7 bases between them. CDR3 coding DNA: TGTGCCAGCAGTTACGGCCCTACCTACGAGCAGTACTTC. Amino acids: CASSYGPTYEQYF.

This clonotype has only a few counts. This chain links TRBV7-3 with TRBJ2-6, with TRBD1 matching over 9 bases. V shed 5 bases and J 2 bases; nucleotides not matched to a gene: 7. The CDR3 contains 17 residues. Germline CDR1 and CDR2: SGHTA and FQGTGA. This CDR3 reads CASSPKQGAPGANVLTF. In DNA, the CDR3 is TGTGCCAGCAGCCCAAAACAGGGGGCGCCTGGGGCCAACGTCCTGACTTTC. Looking up the rest from reference TRBV7-3 and TRBJ2-6 gives the full variable domain: GAGVSQTPSNKVTEKGKYVELRCDPISGHTALYWYRQSLGQGPEFLIYFQGTGAADDSGLPNDRFFAVRPEGSVSTLKIQRTERGDSAVYLCASSPKQGAPGANVLTFGAGSRLTVL.

This clonotype was detected ten times or more. The rearrangement joins TRBV5-1 to TRBJ2-7; 10 bases are a match to TRBD1. CDR3 length: 14 residues. Germline V lookup: CDR1 SGHRS, CDR2 YFSETQ. V shed 3 bases and J 5 bases; nucleotides not matched to a gene: 5. For the CDR3, the DNA is TGCGCCAGCAGCTCGGGACAGGGGACGGACGAGCAGTACTTC. Protein sequence: CASSSGQGTDEQYF. Drawing the rest from reference TRBV5-1 and TRBJ2-7, the complete variable domain is KAGVTQTPRYLIKTRGQQVTLSCSPISGHRSVSWYQQTPGQGLQFLFEYFSETQRNKGNFPGRFSGRQFSNSRSEMNVSTLELGDSALYLCASSSGQGTDEQYFGPGTRLTVT.

In the case of this clonotype: The junction differs from germline at one of its ends, possibly a read error. The V call is TRBV9, the J call TRBJ1-1; D gene ambiguous. CDR3 length: 13 amino acids. Per the germline V gene, CDR1 is SGDLS and CDR2 is YYNGEE. CDR3 sequence reads: CASSFDGNTEVFF. In DNA form, the CDR3 reads TGTGCCAGCAGCTTCGACGGCAACACTGAAGTTTTCTTT.

The gene calls are TRBV29-1 and TRBJ2-5; D remains ambiguous. The V and J ends lost 7 bases and 2 bases respectively, with 14 bases between them. Germline V gene sequence: CDR1 SQVTM, CDR2 ANQGSEA. CDR3 length equals 13 residues. Written as DNA, the CDR3 is TGCAGCGGCCGCGTCGCGGAGCAAGAGACCCAGTACTTC. It encodes CSGRVAEQETQYF.

This clonotype was observed at least ten times. This CDR3 reads CASSFVDRLEETQYF. DNA of the CDR3: TGTGCCAGCAGCTTCGTGGACAGGTTAGAAGAGACCCAGTACTTC. This chain joins TRBV5-4 and TRBJ2-5, with 7 bases matching TRBD1. V lost 2 bases and J lost 3; bases outside the gene matches: 7. There are 15 residues in the CDR3. Germline CDR1 is SGHNT and CDR2 is YYREEE (reference sequence).

This clonotype was seen more than once but under ten times. V usage is TRBV7-8 and J usage is TRBJ1-4; D gene ambiguous. The length of the CDR3 is 15 residues. Trimming cost V 1 base and J 0 bases, with 6 bases left between them. Germline V lookup: CDR1 SGHVS, CDR2 FQNEAQ. The CDR3 coding sequence is TGTGCCAGCAGCTTAGATGGGTCAACTAATGAAAAACTGTTTTTT. It translates to CASSLDGSTNEKLFF.

V is TRBV27 and J is TRBJ2-7; TRBD1 aligns across 12 bases. CDR1 is MNHEY and CDR2 is SMNVEV in the germline V gene (reference sequence). Trimming removed 1 base from V and 5 bases from J; junction bases left unmatched: 0. The length of the CDR3 is 14 residues. CDR3 in DNA: TGTGCCAGCAGTTTATGGGACAGGGGGCACGAGCAGTACTTC. It is translated as CASSLWDRGHEQYF.

At least ten counts were recorded for this clonotype. The chain has TRBV6-1 and TRBJ2-1; the match to TRBD2 covers 9 bases. V lost 3 bases to trimming and J lost 5 bases; unmatched junction nucleotides: 5. CDR3 length: 15 amino acids. From germline, CDR1 is MNHNS and CDR2 SASEGT. The CDR3 reads CASSDPAGGHNEQFF. CDR3 coding DNA: TGTGCCAGCAGTGATCCAGCGGGAGGCCACAATGAGCAGTTCTTC.